Included here is one T cell receptor (beta chain) sequence, with context. The source of the sample is a study of blood T cell repertoires in COVID-19. Method: immunoSEQ multiplex PCR; TCRdb's copy keeps in-frame clones and lacks some. The sample holds 250,000 to 300,000 clones, around 81% seen once. V was cut by 5 bases and J by 3 bases, with 10 bases left in between. Germline CDR1 SGHTA, CDR2 FQGTGA. The CDR3 totals 13 residues. Specimen: peripheral blood. This receptor was identified in a woman aged 55-75 years with active or convalescent COVID-19. The chain recombines TRBV7-3 with TRBJ1-1; D gene uncertain. CDR3 protein: CASSPAADTEAFF. The CDR3 DNA follows: TGTGCCAGCAGCCCTGCGGCGGACACTGAAGCTTTCTTT.